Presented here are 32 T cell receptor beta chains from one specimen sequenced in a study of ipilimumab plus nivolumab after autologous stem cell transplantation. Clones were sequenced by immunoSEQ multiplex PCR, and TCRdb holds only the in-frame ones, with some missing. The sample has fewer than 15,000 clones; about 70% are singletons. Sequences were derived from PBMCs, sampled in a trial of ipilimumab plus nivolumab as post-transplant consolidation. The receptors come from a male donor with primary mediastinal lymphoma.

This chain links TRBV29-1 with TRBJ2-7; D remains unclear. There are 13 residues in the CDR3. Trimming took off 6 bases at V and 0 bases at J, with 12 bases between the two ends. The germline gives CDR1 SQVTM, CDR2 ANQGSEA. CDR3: CSVSLVGSYEQYF. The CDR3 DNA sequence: TGCAGCGTCAGTCTCGTTGGCTCCTACGAGCAGTACTTC.

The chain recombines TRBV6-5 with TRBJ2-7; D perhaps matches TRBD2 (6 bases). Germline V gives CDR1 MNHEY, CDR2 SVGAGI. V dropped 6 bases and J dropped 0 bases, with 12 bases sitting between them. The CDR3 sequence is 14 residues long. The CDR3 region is CASRASASSYEQYF. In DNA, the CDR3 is TGTGCCAGCAGAGCTAGCGCAAGCTCCTACGAGCAGTACTTC.

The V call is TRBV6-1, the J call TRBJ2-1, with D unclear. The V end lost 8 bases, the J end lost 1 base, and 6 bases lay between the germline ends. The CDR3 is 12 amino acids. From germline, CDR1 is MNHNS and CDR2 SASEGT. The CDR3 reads CASHGSYNEQFF. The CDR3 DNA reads TGTGCCAGCCACGGGTCCTACAATGAGCAGTTCTTC.

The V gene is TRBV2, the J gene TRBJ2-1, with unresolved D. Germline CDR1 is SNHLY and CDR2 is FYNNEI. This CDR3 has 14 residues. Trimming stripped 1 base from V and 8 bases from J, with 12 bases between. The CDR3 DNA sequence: TGTGCCAGCAGTGAAGTAGGGTACGAGGATGAGCAGTTCTTC. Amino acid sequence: CASSEVGYEDEQFF.

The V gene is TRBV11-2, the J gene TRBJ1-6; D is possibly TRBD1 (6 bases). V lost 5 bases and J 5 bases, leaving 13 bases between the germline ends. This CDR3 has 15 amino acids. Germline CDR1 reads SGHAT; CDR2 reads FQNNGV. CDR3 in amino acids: CASSTDRNNNSPLHF. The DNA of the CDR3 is TGTGCCAGCAGCACCGACAGGAATAATAATTCACCCCTCCACTTT.

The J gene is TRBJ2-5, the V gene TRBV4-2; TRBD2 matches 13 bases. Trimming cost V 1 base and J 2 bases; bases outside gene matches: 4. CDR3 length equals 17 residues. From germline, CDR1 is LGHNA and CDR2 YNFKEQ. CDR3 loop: CASSQGTSGGGQETQYF. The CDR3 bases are TGTGCCAGCAGCCAAGGGACTAGCGGGGGAGGACAAGAGACCCAGTACTTC.

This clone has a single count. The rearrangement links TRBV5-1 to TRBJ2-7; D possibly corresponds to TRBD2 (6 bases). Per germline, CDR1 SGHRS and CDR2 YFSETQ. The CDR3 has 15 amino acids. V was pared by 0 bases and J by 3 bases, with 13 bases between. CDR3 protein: CASSLAGGENYEQYF. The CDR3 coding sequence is TGCGCCAGCAGCTTGGCGGGCGGGGAGAACTACGAGCAGTACTTC. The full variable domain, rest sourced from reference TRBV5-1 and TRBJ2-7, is KAGVTQTPRYLIKTRGQQVTLSCSPISGHRSVSWYQQTPGQGLQFLFEYFSETQRNKGNFPGRFSGRQFSNSRSEMNVSTLELGDSALYLCASSLAGGENYEQYFGPGTRLTVT.

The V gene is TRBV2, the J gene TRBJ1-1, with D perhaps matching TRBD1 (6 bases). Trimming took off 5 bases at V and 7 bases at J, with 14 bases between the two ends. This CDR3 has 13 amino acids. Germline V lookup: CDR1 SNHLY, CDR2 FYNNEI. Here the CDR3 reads CASSPTGTSEAFF. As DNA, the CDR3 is TGTGCCAGCAGTCCCACAGGGACCAGTGAAGCTTTCTTT.

The CDR3 coding sequence is TGTGCCAGTCAGGGTACTCTGGGTCAGCCCCAGCATTTT. Translated, it gives CASQGTLGQPQHF. The chain recombines TRBV28 with TRBJ1-5; the D gene is possibly TRBD1 (5 bases). Trimming stripped 9 bases from V and 6 bases from J, with 15 bases between. Germline CDR1 is MDHEN and CDR2 is SYDVKM. The CDR3 runs 13 residues.

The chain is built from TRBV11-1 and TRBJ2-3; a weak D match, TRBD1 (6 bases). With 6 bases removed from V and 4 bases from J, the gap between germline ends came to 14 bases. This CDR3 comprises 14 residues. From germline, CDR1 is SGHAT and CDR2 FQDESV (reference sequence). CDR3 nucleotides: TGTGCCAGCAGTTACAGGGCCACTGCAGATACGCAGTATTTT. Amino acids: CASSYRATADTQYF.

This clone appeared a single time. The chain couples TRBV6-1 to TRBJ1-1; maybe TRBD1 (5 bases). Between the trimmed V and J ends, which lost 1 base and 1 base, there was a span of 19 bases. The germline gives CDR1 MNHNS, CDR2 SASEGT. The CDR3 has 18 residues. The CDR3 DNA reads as TGTGCCAGCAGTGAAGTGTTGTTTGCGGGACGGCAGAACACTGAAGCTTTCTTT. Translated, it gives CASSEVLFAGRQNTEAFF.

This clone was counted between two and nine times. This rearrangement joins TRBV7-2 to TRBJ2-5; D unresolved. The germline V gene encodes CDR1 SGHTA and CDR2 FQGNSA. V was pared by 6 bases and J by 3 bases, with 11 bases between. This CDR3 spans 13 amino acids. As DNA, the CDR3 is TGTGCCAGCAGGATTGATACAGAAGAGACCCAGTACTTC. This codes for CASRIDTEETQYF.

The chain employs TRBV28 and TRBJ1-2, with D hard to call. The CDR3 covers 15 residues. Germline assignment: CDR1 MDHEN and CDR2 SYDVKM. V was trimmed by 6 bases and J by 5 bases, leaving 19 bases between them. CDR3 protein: CASSRARRTGYGYTF. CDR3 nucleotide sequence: TGTGCCAGCAGCCGCGCGCGTCGGACGGGGTATGGCTACACCTTC.

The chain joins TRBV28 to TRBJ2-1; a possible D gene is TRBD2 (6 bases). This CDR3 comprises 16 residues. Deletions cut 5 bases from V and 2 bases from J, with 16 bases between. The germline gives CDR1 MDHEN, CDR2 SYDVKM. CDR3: CASSDPAGSAYNEQFF. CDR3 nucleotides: TGTGCCAGCAGTGACCCTGCGGGGAGTGCCTACAATGAGCAGTTCTTC. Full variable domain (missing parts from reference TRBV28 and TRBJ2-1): DVKVTQSSRYLVKRTGEKVFLECVQDMDHENMFWYRQDPGLGLRLIYFSYDVKMKEKGDIPEGYSVSREKKERFSLILESASTNQTSMYLCASSDPAGSAYNEQFFGPGTRLTVL.

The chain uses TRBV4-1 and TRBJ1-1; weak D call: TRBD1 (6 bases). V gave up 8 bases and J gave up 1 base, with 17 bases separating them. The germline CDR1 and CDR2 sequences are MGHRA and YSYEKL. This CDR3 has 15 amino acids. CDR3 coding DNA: TGCGCCAGCCAACTGTCGGGGGCCCAGAACACTGAAGCTTTCTTT. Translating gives CASQLSGAQNTEAFF.

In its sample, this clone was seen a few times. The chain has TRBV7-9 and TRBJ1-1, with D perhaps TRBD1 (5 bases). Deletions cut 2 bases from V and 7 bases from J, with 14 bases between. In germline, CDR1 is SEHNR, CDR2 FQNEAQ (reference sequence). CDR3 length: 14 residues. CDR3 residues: CASSLMGDGGEAFF. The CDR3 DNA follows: TGTGCCAGCAGCTTAATGGGCGATGGGGGTGAAGCTTTCTTT.

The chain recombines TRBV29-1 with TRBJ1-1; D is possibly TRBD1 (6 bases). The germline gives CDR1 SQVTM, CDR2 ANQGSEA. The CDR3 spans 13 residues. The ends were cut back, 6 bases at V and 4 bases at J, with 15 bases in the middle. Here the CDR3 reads CSVAQGIGTEAFF. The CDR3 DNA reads TGCAGCGTCGCTCAGGGGATCGGCACTGAAGCTTTCTTT.

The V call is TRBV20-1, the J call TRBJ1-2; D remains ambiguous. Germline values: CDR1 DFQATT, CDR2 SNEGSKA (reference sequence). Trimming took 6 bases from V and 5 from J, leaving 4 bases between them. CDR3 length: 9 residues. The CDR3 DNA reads TGCAGTGCAGGGTATGGCTACACCTTC. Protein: CSAGYGYTF.

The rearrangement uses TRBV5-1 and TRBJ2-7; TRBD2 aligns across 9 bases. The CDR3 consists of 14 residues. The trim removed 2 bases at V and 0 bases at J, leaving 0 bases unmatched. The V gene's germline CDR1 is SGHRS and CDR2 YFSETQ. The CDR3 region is CASSLAGGSYEQYF. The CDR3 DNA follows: TGCGCCAGCAGCTTAGCGGGGGGCTCCTACGAGCAGTACTTC.

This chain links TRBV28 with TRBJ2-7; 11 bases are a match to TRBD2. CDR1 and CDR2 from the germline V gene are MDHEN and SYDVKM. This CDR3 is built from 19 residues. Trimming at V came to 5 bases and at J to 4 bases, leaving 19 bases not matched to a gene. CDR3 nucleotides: TGTGCCAGCAGTGGAGGACGGGCGGGGGCTAGCGGGAGGTCGTACGAGCAGTACTTC. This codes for CASSGGRAGASGRSYEQYF.

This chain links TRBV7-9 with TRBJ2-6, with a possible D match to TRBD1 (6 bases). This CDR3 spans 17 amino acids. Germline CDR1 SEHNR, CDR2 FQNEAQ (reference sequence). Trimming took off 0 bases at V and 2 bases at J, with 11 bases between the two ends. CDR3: CASSLAPGTTGANVLTF. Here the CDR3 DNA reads TGTGCCAGCAGCTTAGCGCCCGGGACAACTGGGGCCAACGTCCTGACTTTC.

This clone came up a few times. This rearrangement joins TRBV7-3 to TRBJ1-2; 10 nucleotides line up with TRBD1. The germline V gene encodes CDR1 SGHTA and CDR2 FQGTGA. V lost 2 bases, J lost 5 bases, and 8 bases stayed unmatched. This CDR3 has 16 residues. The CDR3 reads CASSLAGTGDAYGYTF. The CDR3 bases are TGTGCCAGCAGCTTAGCGGGGACAGGGGACGCATATGGCTACACCTTC.

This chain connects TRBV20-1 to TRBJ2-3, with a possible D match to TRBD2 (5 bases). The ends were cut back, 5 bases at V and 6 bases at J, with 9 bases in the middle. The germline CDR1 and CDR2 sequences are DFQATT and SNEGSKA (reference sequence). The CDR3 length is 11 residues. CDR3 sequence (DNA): TGCAGTGCTTCCTTAGCGGATACGCAGTATTTT. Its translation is CSASLADTQYF.

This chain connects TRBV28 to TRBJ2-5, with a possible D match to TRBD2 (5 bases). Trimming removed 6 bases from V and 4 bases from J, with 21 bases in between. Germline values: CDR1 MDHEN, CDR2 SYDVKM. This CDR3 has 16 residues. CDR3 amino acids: CASRPLVLYQLETQYF. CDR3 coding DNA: TGTGCCAGCAGACCACTAGTCCTATACCAGTTAGAGACCCAGTACTTC.

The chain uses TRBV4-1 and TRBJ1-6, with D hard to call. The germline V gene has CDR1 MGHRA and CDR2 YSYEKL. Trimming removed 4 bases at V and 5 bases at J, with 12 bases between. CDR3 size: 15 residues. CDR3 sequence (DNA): TGCGCCAGCAGCCGGATGGTACGGCATAATTCACCCCTCCACTTT. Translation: CASSRMVRHNSPLHF.

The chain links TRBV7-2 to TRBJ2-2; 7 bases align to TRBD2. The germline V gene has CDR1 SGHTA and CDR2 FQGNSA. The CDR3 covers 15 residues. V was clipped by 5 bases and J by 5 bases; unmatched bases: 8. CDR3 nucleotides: TGTGCCAGCAGCCTCCAGGTGGGGGGGACCGGGGAGCTGTTTTTT. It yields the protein CASSLQVGGTGELFF.

The CDR3 bases are TGTGCCAGCAGTGGAAGACAGACTGTTGGAGAGACCCAGTACTTC. It is translated as CASSGRQTVGETQYF. The rearrangement uses TRBV2 and TRBJ2-5; a weak D match, TRBD1 (5 bases). Germline V gives CDR1 SNHLY, CDR2 FYNNEI. The V gene lost 4 bases and the J gene lost 4 bases, with 16 bases spanning the gap. The CDR3 runs to 15 residues.

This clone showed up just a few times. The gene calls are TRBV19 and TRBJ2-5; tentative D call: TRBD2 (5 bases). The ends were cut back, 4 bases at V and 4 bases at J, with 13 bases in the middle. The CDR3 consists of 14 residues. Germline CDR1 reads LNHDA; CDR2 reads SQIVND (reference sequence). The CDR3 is CASSTGLSRETQYF. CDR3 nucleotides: TGTGCCAGTAGTACCGGACTGAGCCGAGAGACCCAGTACTTC.

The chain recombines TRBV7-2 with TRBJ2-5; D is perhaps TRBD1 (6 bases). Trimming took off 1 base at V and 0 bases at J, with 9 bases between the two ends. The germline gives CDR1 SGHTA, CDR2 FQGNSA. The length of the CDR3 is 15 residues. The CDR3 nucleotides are TGTGCCAGCAGCTTAGGGGGGCAGTACCAAGAGACCCAGTACTTC. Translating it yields CASSLGGQYQETQYF.

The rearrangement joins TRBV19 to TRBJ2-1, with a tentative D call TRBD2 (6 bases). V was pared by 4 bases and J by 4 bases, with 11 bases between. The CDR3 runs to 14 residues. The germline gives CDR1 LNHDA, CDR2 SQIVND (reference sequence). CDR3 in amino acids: CASSRDFSYNEQFF. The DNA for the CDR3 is TGTGCCAGTAGTAGGGACTTTTCTTACAATGAGCAGTTCTTC.

The CDR3 DNA is TGTGCCAGCAGTCCTACTAGCGGCCCTCGAAATGAGCAGTTCTTC. This encodes CASSPTSGPRNEQFF. The chain couples TRBV6-6 to TRBJ2-1, with 8 bases matching TRBD2. Germline-derived CDR1 and CDR2 are MNHNY and SVGAGI (reference sequence). This CDR3 contains 15 residues. V lost 5 bases, J lost 7 bases, and 10 bases stayed unmatched.

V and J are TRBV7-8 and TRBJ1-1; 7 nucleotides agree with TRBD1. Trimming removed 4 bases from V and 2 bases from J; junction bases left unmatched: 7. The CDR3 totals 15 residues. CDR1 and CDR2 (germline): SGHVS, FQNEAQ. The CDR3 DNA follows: TGTGCCAGCAGCTCCCAACAGGGGCTTAACACTGAAGCTTTCTTT. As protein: CASSSQQGLNTEAFF.